These 29 T cell receptor beta chains were sequenced from one sample in a study of CD8+ T cells in alopecia areata. cDNA prepared by RNA extraction and subsequent reverse transcription served as the template for sequencing. Produced via immunoSEQ multiplex PCR; TCRdb's table is partial and in-frame only. This sample has 100,000 to 150,000 clones; around 48% occur once, and the top ten carry roughly 10%. The sample consisted of NKG2D-low CD8+ T cells sorted from blood. All receptors derive from a human donor with alopecia areata.

This clone was detected only a few times. The chain employs TRBV30 and TRBJ2-2; D ambiguous. Trimming took 5 bases from V and 1 from J, leaving 8 bases between them. Looked up from germline, CDR1 is GTSNPN and CDR2 is SVGIG (reference sequence). The CDR3 covers 13 residues. In DNA, the CDR3 is TGTGCCTGGCAGGACGAGAACACCGGGGAGCTGTTTTTT. Its translation: CAWQDENTGELFF.

This chain uses TRBV29-1 with TRBJ2-3, with D uncertain. Per the germline V gene, CDR1 is SQVTM and CDR2 is ANQGSEA. The CDR3 runs 10 residues. The V end was cut by 6 bases, the J end by 4 bases, with 5 bases between. The DNA for the CDR3 is TGCAGCGTGACGGCAGATACGCAGTATTTT. Its translation is CSVTADTQYF.

In its sample, this clone was seen a few times. J is TRBJ2-5 and V is TRBV29-1; the D call may be TRBD1 or TRBD2 (5 bases each). The CDR3 is 13 residues long. V was cut by 5 bases and J by 3 bases, with 13 bases left in between. Germline V CDR1 and CDR2: SQVTM, ANQGSEA. This CDR3 is CSVYQGTEETQYF. CDR3 nucleotide sequence: TGCAGCGTTTATCAAGGGACCGAAGAGACCCAGTACTTC.

This chain connects TRBV29-1 to TRBJ2-7; 10 bases align to TRBD1. With V trimmed by 5 bases and J by 0 bases, 4 bases remained unmatched. In germline, CDR1 is SQVTM, CDR2 ANQGSEA. The CDR3 sequence is 14 residues long. The CDR3 region has the DNA TGCAGCGTTCGGGGACAGGGGAGCTCCTACGAGCAGTACTTC. It yields the protein CSVRGQGSSYEQYF.

The gene calls are TRBV4-1 and TRBJ2-1, with 12 nucleotides matching TRBD2. Per germline, CDR1 MGHRA and CDR2 YSYEKL. Trimming at V came to 2 bases and at J to 8 bases, leaving 4 bases not matched to a gene. The CDR3 is 15 amino acids. The CDR3 region has the DNA TGCGCCAGCAGCCAACGTACTAGCGGGAGGTATGAGCAGTTCTTC. Its protein product is CASSQRTSGRYEQFF.

With regard to this clone: Other DNA sequences in the same sample also yield this CDR3. The chain has TRBV29-1 and TRBJ1-1, with D possibly being TRBD1 (6 bases). Germline V gene sequence: CDR1 SQVTM, CDR2 ANQGSEA. The CDR3 is 14 amino acids. Trimming shortened V by 8 bases and J by 4 bases, and 20 bases separated the two germline ends. The CDR3 reads CSLSVGGAGTEAFF. CDR3 bases: TGCAGCCTCTCAGTGGGGGGCGCGGGCACTGAAGCTTTCTTT.

This clone turned up a few times. The chain uses TRBV27 and TRBJ2-7, with D possibly being TRBD1 (5 bases). The CDR3 covers 14 residues. CDR1 and CDR2 from the germline V gene are MNHEY and SMNVEV (reference sequence). V was cut by 6 bases and J by 3 bases, with 15 bases left in between. CDR3 nucleotide sequence: TGTGCCAGCAGCCTAGGAGCCACAGGCTACGAGCAGTACTTC. This sequence encodes CASSLGATGYEQYF.

The chain joins TRBV28 to TRBJ2-1; D is unresolved. The CDR3 sequence is 13 residues long. Trimming removed 7 bases at V and 6 bases at J, with 13 bases between. Germline-derived CDR1 and CDR2 are MDHEN and SYDVKM. The CDR3 DNA follows: TGTGCCAGCAACCAGGCAGGTTCCAATGAGCAGTTCTTC. Its translation: CASNQAGSNEQFF.

The rearrangement uses TRBV9 and TRBJ2-1, with TRBD1 as a possible D gene (5 bases). V gave up 4 bases and J gave up 9 bases, with 14 bases separating them. Germline loops: CDR1 SGDLS, CDR2 YYNGEE. The CDR3 loop spans 13 amino acids. The CDR3 sequence: CASSPDSLGEQFF. The CDR3 coding sequence is TGTGCCAGCAGCCCTGACAGTCTAGGTGAGCAGTTCTTC.

This clone was seen a few times. The J gene is TRBJ2-7, the V gene TRBV29-1; TRBD1 agrees at 7 bases. The CDR3 has 14 amino acids. The germline CDR1 and CDR2 sequences are SQVTM and ANQGSEA. V lost 1 base to trimming and J lost 7 bases; unmatched junction nucleotides: 10. CDR3 in DNA: TGCAGCGTTGAAGGCGAACAGGGGATTGAGGAGCAGTACTTC. It is translated as CSVEGEQGIEEQYF.

This chain links TRBV30 with TRBJ2-7; TRBD2 is a possible D gene (6 bases). This CDR3 is 13 amino acids long. CDR1 GTSNPN and CDR2 SVGIG come from the germline V gene (reference sequence). V gave up 2 bases and J gave up 3 bases, with 11 bases separating them. CDR3 DNA sequence: TGTGCCTGGAGTCGGGACTTATTCTACGAGCAGTACTTC. Amino acids: CAWSRDLFYEQYF.

CDR3 coding DNA: TGCGCCAGCAACACGGACGGGCCAAGCAATCAGCCCCAGCATTTT. It codes for CASNTDGPSNQPQHF. The J gene is TRBJ1-5, the V gene TRBV4-3; D call uncertain. The germline V gene encodes CDR1 LGHNA and CDR2 YSLEER. The CDR3 loop spans 15 amino acids. The V end was cut by 7 bases, the J end by 1 base, with 14 bases between.

The chain has TRBV11-2 and TRBJ2-7; no clear D. CDR1 and CDR2 from the germline V gene are SGHAT and FQNNGV. V shed 3 bases and J shed 3 bases, with 9 bases lying between them. The CDR3 covers 13 residues. The CDR3 coding sequence is TGTGCCAGCAGCTTGACCGGAAACTACGAGCAGTACTTC. Its protein is CASSLTGNYEQYF.

This clone has a handful of counts. The chain couples TRBV27 to TRBJ1-1, with a possible D match to TRBD1 (6 bases). Trimming removed 5 bases from V and 1 base from J, with 11 bases in between. Germline CDR1 is MNHEY and CDR2 is SMNVEV (reference sequence). The length of the CDR3 is 14 residues. The CDR3 here is CASSPLGANTEAFF. In DNA form, the CDR3 reads TGTGCCAGCAGTCCGTTGGGGGCGAACACTGAAGCTTTCTTT.

J is TRBJ1-1 and V is TRBV30; TRBD1 matches 10 bases. Germline loops: CDR1 GTSNPN, CDR2 SVGIG (reference sequence). The CDR3 length is 16 residues. V lost 2 bases, J lost 0 bases, and 6 bases stayed unmatched. The CDR3 loop reads CAWSPGQGPLNTEAFF. The CDR3 region has the DNA TGTGCCTGGAGTCCGGGACAGGGGCCCTTGAACACTGAAGCTTTCTTT.

The V gene is TRBV29-1, the J gene TRBJ1-3; D gene uncertain. Trimming stripped 4 bases from V and 2 bases from J, with 18 bases between. The CDR3 spans 16 residues. Germline V gene data show CDR1 as SQVTM and CDR2 as ANQGSEA. The CDR3 reads CSVGDSAQVTGNTIYF. The CDR3 region has the DNA TGCAGCGTTGGAGACTCAGCTCAAGTTACTGGAAACACCATATATTTT.

This chain uses TRBV28 with TRBJ2-7, with 7 nucleotides matching TRBD1. V shed 6 bases and J 4 bases; nucleotides not matched to a gene: 9. Germline V CDR1 and CDR2: MDHEN, SYDVKM. CDR3 length: 14 amino acids. The DNA for the CDR3 is TGTGCCAGCAGCGAGAACAGGGGATCGTACGAGCAGTACTTC. Translating it yields CASSENRGSYEQYF.

The V gene is TRBV5-6, the J gene TRBJ1-1, with D tentatively TRBD1 (5 bases). This CDR3 contains 13 residues. The V gene lost 6 bases and the J gene lost 4 bases, with 13 bases spanning the gap. Germline CDR1 SGHDT, CDR2 YYEEEE. CDR3 region: CASNTGGSTEAFF. The CDR3 nucleotides are TGTGCCAGCAACACCGGGGGGTCCACTGAAGCTTTCTTT.

A few counts support this clone. V gene TRBV5-1 combines with J gene TRBJ1-1; D is ambiguous. The V end was cut by 7 bases, the J end by 4 bases, with 17 bases between. The CDR3 sequence is 14 residues long. Germline V gene data show CDR1 as SGHRS and CDR2 as YFSETQ. The CDR3 DNA reads TGCGCCAGCTCGGATCGGGGAGGAAGCACTGAAGCTTTCTTT. Its translation: CASSDRGGSTEAFF.

This clone occurred a few times. Germline and junction disagree at one end, which may indicate a read error. The J gene is TRBJ1-2, the V gene TRBV29-1; no firm D call. This CDR3 is 10 amino acids long. CDR1 and CDR2 from the germline V gene are SQVTM and ANQGSEA. The CDR3 DNA is TGCAGCGTTGAAGATCTTCCCGGGATCTTC. Protein product: CSVEDLPGIF.

This chain uses TRBV30 with TRBJ2-7; TRBD2 agrees at 9 bases. Germline assignment: CDR1 GTSNPN and CDR2 SVGIG (reference sequence). The CDR3 totals 13 residues. Trimming at V came to 2 bases and at J to 4 bases, leaving 3 bases not matched to a gene. As DNA, the CDR3 is TGTGCCTGGAGTCTAGCGGGAACTTACGAGCAGTACTTC. It is translated as CAWSLAGTYEQYF.

The V call is TRBV25-1, the J call TRBJ2-2, with D possibly being TRBD2 (6 bases). CDR3 length equals 14 residues. Trimming shortened V by 5 bases and J by 3 bases, and 10 bases separated the two germline ends. Looked up from germline, CDR1 is MGHDK and CDR2 is SYGVNS. The CDR3 bases are TGTGCCAGCAGTCCCGGGGAGGACACCGGGGAGCTGTTTTTT. This sequence encodes CASSPGEDTGELFF.

The V and J genes are TRBV29-1 and TRBJ2-5, with D unresolved. V was clipped by 3 bases and J by 0 bases, with 8 bases between them. Germline CDR1 is SQVTM and CDR2 is ANQGSEA. The CDR3 runs to 13 residues. Here the CDR3 reads CSVDSGNQETQYF. The CDR3 DNA is TGCAGCGTTGACTCGGGTAACCAAGAGACCCAGTACTTC.

In its sample, this clone was seen a few times. V usage is TRBV7-2 and J usage is TRBJ2-7, with 9 bases matching TRBD2. The CDR3 totals 15 residues. The trim removed 4 bases at V and 3 bases at J, leaving 7 bases unmatched. CDR1 and CDR2 (germline): SGHTA, FQGNSA. The CDR3 is CASSSLAGDGYEQYF. In DNA form, the CDR3 reads TGTGCCAGCAGCTCCTTAGCGGGAGACGGCTACGAGCAGTACTTC.

This clone was seen a handful of times. This chain uses TRBV29-1 with TRBJ2-5; D may be TRBD2 (5 bases). CDR1 SQVTM and CDR2 ANQGSEA come from the germline V gene. The CDR3 sequence is 12 residues long. The germline V and J ends were trimmed by 4 bases and 3 bases, with 9 bases remaining between them. The CDR3 region is CSVVLEEETQYF. As DNA, the CDR3 is TGCAGCGTTGTATTGGAGGAAGAGACCCAGTACTTC.

In its sample, this clone was seen a few times. This chain joins TRBV5-1 and TRBJ2-7, with 7 bases identical to TRBD1. The germline V gene has CDR1 SGHRS and CDR2 YFSETQ. The CDR3 length is 14 residues. Unmatched junction bases numbered 5, after V lost 1 base and J lost 4 bases. CDR3 loop: CASSLRRQGYEQYF. For the CDR3, the DNA is TGCGCCAGCAGCTTGAGACGACAGGGTTACGAGCAGTACTTC.

The chain recombines TRBV30 with TRBJ2-7; 7 bases match TRBD1. Trimming took 0 bases from V and 1 from J; bases not matched to a gene: 0. Looked up from germline, CDR1 is GTSNPN and CDR2 is SVGIG (reference sequence). CDR3 length: 13 residues. CDR3 loop: CAWSVGQSYEQYF. The CDR3 DNA sequence: TGTGCCTGGAGTGTGGGACAGTCCTACGAGCAGTACTTC.

This clone was observed a few times. The J gene is TRBJ2-5, the V gene TRBV7-2; D gene uncertain. The CDR3 consists of 13 residues. Germline V gene sequence: CDR1 SGHTA, CDR2 FQGNSA. The V and J ends lost 3 bases and 4 bases respectively, with 9 bases between them. The DNA of the CDR3 is TGTGCCAGCAGCTTGGCGGAACCAGAGACCCAGTACTTC. It is translated as CASSLAEPETQYF. Full variable domain (missing parts from reference TRBV7-2 and TRBJ2-5): GAGVSQSPSNKVTEKGKDVELRCDPISGHTALYWYRQSLGQGLEFLIYFQGNSAPDKSGLPSDRFSAERTGGSVSTLTIQRTQQEDSAVYLCASSLAEPETQYFGPGTRLLVL.

V gene TRBV28 combines with J gene TRBJ2-2; TRBD1 is a possible D gene (5 bases). V dropped 8 bases and J dropped 4 bases, with 20 bases sitting between them. Germline lookup yields CDR1 MDHEN and CDR2 SYDVKM. This CDR3 is 16 amino acids long. The CDR3 is CASHKGHRHPTGELFF. The DNA for the CDR3 is TGTGCCAGCCACAAGGGGCACAGACATCCCACCGGGGAGCTGTTTTTT.